This T cell receptor (beta chain) was observed in a study of CD8 T cell repertoires and HIV-1 epitope variants. Some clones are missing from TCRdb's copy, which holds only in-frame ones; the method was immunoSEQ multiplex PCR. The sample lists over 6,000 clones, 60% to 75% occurring once. A note on this clone: Its antigen is currently unknown.

With 8 bases removed from V and 2 bases from J, the gap between germline ends came to 12 bases. This CDR3 comprises 12 residues. Looked up from germline, CDR1 is GTSNPN and CDR2 is SVGIG (reference sequence). The clonotype originates from a male donor with HIV. The specimen sequenced was cultured CD8+ T cells derived from PBMCs. V usage is TRBV30 and J usage is TRBJ1-2; D is unclear. The chain's CDR3 is CAASPKNYGYTF. CDR3 in DNA: TGTGCCGCCTCACCTAAAAACTATGGCTACACCTTC.